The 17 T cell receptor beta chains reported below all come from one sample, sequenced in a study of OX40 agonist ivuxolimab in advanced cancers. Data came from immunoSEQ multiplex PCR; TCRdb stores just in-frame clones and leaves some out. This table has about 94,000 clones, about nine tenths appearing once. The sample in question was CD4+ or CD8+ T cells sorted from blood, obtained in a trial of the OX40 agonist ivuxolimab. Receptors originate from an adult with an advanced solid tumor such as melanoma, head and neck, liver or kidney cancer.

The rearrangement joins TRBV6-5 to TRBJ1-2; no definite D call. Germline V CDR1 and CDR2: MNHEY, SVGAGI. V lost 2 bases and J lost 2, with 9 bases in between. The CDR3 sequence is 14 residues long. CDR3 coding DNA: TGTGCCAGCAGTTACGGTGGCAGAAACTATGGCTACACCTTC. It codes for CASSYGGRNYGYTF.

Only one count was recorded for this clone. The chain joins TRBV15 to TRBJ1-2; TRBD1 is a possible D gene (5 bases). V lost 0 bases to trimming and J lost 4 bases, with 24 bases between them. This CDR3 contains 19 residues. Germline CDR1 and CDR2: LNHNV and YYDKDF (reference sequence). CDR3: CATSRDWQSHVGGGYGYTF. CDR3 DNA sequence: TGTGCCACCAGCAGAGATTGGCAGTCCCACGTGGGGGGGGGCTATGGCTACACCTTC.

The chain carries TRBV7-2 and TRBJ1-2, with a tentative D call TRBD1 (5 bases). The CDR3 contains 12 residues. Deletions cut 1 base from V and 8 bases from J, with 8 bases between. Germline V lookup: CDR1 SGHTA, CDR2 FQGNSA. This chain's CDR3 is CASSLVWDGYTF. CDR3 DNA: TGTGCCAGCAGCTTAGTTTGGGACGGCTACACCTTC.

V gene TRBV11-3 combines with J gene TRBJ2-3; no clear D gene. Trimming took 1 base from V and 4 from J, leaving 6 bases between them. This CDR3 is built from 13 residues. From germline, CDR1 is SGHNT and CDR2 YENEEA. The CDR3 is CASSLGSADTQYF. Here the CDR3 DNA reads TGTGCCAGCAGCTTAGGTTCCGCAGATACGCAGTATTTT.

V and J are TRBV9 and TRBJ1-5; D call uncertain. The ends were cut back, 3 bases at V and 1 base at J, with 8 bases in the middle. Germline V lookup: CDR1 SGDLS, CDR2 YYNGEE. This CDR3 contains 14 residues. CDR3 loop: CASSAATSNQPQHF. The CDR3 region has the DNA TGTGCCAGCAGCGCCGCCACAAGCAATCAGCCCCAGCATTTT. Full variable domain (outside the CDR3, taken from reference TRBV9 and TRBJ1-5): DSGVTQTPKHLITATGQRVTLRCSPRSGDLSVYWYQQSLDQGLQFLIQYYNGEERAKGNILERFSAQQFPDLHSELNLSSLELGDSALYFCASSAATSNQPQHFGDGTRLSIL.

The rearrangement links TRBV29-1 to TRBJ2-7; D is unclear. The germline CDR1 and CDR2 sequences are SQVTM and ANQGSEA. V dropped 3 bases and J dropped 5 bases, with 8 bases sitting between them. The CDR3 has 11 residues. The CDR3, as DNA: TGCAGCGTTGAGGTCCGGGACGAGCAGTACTTC. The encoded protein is CSVEVRDEQYF.

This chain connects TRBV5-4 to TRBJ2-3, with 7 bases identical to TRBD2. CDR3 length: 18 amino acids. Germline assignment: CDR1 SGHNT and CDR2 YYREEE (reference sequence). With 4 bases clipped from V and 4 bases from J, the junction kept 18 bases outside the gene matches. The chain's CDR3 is CASSPGGPPRAGSDTQYF. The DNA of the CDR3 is TGTGCCAGCAGCCCGGGGGGACCCCCCAGGGCAGGATCAGATACGCAGTATTTT.

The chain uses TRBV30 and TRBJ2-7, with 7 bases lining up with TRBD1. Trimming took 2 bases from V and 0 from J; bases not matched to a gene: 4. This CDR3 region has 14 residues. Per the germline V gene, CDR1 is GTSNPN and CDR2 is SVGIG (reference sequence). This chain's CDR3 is CAWSRQGSSYEQYF. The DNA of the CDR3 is TGTGCCTGGAGTCGACAGGGTTCCTCCTACGAGCAGTACTTC.

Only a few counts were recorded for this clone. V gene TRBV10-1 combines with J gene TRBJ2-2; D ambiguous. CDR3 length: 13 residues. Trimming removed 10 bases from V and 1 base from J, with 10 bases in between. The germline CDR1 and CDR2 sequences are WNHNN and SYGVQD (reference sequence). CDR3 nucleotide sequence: TGCGCCACACGGGCGGTGAACACCGGGGAGCTGTTTTTT. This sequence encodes CATRAVNTGELFF.

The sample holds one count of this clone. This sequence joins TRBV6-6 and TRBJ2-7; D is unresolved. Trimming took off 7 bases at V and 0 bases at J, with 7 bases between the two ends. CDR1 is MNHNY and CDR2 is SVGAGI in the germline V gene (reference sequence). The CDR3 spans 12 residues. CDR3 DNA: TGTGCCAGCACGAGGAGCTCCTACGAGCAGTACTTC. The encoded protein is CASTRSSYEQYF.

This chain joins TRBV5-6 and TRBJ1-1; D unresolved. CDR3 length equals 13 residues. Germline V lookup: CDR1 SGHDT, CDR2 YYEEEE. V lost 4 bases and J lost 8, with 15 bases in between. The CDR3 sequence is CASSTMEPAEAFF. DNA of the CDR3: TGTGCCAGCAGCACTATGGAGCCGGCCGAAGCTTTCTTT.

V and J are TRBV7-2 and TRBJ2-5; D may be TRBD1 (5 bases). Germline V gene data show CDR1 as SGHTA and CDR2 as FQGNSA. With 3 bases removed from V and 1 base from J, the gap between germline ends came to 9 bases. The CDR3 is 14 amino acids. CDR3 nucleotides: TGTGCCAGCAGCTTCCGACAGTTCCAAGAGACCCAGTACTTC. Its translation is CASSFRQFQETQYF. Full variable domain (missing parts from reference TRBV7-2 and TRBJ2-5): GAGVSQSPSNKVTEKGKDVELRCDPISGHTALYWYRQSLGQGLEFLIYFQGNSAPDKSGLPSDRFSAERTGGSVSTLTIQRTQQEDSAVYLCASSFRQFQETQYFGPGTRLLVL.

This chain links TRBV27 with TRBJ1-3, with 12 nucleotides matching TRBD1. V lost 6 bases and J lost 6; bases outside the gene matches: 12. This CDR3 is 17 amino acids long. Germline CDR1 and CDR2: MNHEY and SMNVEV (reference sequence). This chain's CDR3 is CASRGTGGAYKANTIYF. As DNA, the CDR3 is TGTGCCAGCAGGGGGACAGGGGGCGCTTATAAGGCAAACACCATATATTTT.

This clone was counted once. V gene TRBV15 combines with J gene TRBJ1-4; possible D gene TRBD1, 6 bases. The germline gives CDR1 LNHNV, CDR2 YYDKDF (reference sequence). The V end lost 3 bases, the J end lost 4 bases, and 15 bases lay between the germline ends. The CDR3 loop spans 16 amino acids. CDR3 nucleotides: TGTGCCACCAGCAGTGAAAACGGGACATATAATGAAAAACTGTTTTTT. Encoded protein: CATSSENGTYNEKLFF.

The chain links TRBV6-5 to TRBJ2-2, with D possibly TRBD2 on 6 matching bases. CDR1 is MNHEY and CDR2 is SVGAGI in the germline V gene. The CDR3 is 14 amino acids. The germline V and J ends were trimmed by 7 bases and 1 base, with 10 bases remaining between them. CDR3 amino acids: CASTPGGNTGELFF. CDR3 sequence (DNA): TGTGCCAGCACCCCCGGGGGGAACACCGGGGAGCTGTTTTTT.

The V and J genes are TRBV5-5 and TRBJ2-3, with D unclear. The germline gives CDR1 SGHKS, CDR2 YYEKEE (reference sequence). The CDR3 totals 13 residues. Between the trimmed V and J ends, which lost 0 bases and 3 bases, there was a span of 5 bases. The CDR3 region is CASSLGRTDTQYF. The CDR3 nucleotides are TGTGCCAGCAGCTTGGGCAGGACAGATACGCAGTATTTT.

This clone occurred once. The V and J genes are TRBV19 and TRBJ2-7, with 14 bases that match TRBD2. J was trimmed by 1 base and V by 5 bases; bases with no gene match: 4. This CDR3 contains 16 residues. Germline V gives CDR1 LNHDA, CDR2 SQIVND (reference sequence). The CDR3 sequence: CASSHGLAGGSYEQYF. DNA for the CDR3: TGTGCCAGTAGTCATGGACTAGCGGGGGGTTCCTACGAGCAGTACTTC.